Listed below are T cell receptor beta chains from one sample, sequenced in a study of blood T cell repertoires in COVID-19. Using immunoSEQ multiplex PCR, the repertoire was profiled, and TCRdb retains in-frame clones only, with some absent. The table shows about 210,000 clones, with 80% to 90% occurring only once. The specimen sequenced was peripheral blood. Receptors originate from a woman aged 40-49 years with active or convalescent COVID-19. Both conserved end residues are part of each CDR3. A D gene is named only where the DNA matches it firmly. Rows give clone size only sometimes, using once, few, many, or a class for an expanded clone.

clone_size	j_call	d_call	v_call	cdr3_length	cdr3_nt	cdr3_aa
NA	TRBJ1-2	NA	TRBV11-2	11	TGTGCCAGCAGCGGTGCGGGGGGCTACACCTTC	CASSGAGGYTF
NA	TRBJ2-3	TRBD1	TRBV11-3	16	TGTGCCAGCAGCTTGGCGGACAGGACAGGGGCAGATACGCAGTATTTT	CASSLADRTGADTQYF
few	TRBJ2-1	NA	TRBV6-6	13	TGTGCCAGCAAGCCCACCTTCTACAATGAGCAGTTCTTC	CASKPTFYNEQFF
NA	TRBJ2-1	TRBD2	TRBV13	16	TGTGCCAGCAGCTTCAGGACCGGGCTAGCGGATAATGAGCAGTTCTTC	CASSFRTGLADNEQFF
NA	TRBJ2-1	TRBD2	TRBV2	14	TGTGCCAGTCACAGACTAGCGGGATACAATGAGCAGTTCTTC	CASHRLAGYNEQFF
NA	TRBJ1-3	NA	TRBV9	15	TGTGCCAGCAGCGTAGGAGGAGTCTCTGGAAACACCATATATTTT	CASSVGGVSGNTIYF
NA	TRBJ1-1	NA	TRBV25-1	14	TGTGCCAGCAGTGCGGTACAGTTGAACACTGAAGCTTTCTTT	CASSAVQLNTEAFF
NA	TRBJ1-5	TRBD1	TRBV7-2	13	TGTGCCAGCAGCACACAGGGGTTTCAGCCCCAGCATTTT	CASSTQGFQPQHF
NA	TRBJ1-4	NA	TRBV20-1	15	TGCAGTGCTAGTGCGGATCAGGGAACTAATGAAAAACTGTTTTTT	CSASADQGTNEKLFF
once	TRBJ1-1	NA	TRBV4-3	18	TGCGCCAGCAGCCAGGGTCCGCAGACATCGACAGTGTACACTGAAGCTTTCTTT	CASSQGPQTSTVYTEAFF
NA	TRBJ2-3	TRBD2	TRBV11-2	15	TGTGCCAGCAGCTTAAATAGCGGGAGGACAGATACGCAGTATTTT	CASSLNSGRTDTQYF
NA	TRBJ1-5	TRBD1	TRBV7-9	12	TGTGCCAGCAGGACAGGGAATCAGCCCCAGCATTTT	CASRTGNQPQHF
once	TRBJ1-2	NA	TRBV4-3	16	TGCGCCAGCAGCCAAGATTTGGGCAGGGGCGACTATGGCTACACCTTC	CASSQDLGRGDYGYTF
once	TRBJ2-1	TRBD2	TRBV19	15	TGTGCCAGTAGTGGGGAGACTAGCGGGAGAGATGAGCAGTTCTTC	CASSGETSGRDEQFF
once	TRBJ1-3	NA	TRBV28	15	TGTGCCAGCAGTTTCCGGCAGGTAACTGGAAACACCATATATTTT	CASSFRQVTGNTIYF
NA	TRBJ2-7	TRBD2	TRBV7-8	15	TGTGCCAGCAGCCCTTCCGATAGCGGGTTCTACGAGCAGTACTTC	CASSPSDSGFYEQYF
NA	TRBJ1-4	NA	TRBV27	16	TGTGCCAGCAGGCTTACAGGAAGGGTCACTAATGAAAAACTGTTTTTT	CASRLTGRVTNEKLFF
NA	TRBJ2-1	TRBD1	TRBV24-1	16	TGTGCCACCAGTGAGTACGGACAGGGATCCTACAATGAGCAGTTCTTC	CATSEYGQGSYNEQFF
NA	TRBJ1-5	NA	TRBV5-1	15	TGCGCCAGCAGCATGGAAGGCGGGCCCTATCAGCCCCAGCATTTT	CASSMEGGPYQPQHF
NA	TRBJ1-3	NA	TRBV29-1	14	TGCAGCGTTGATGAGGGAAAGCCTGGAAACACCATATATTTT	CSVDEGKPGNTIYF
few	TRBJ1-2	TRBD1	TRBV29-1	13	TGCAGCGTTGAGTGGGGACAGGGGTATGGCTACACCTTC	CSVEWGQGYGYTF
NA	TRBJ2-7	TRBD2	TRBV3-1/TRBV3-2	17	TGTGCCAGCAGCCAAGGTCCGGGGGGGCCGAGCTCCTACGAGCAGTACTTC	CASSQGPGGPSSYEQYF
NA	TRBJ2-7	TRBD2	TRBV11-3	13	TGTGCCAGCAGGGGGGGGTTATCCTACGAGCAGTACTTC	CASRGGLSYEQYF
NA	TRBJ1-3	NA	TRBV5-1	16	TGCGCCAGCAGCCCCGAGACAGGCTACTCTGGAAACACCATATATTTT	CASSPETGYSGNTIYF
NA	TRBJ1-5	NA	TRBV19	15	TGTGCCAGTAGCCTTACAGGGTTACGCAATCAGCCCCAGCATTTT	CASSLTGLRNQPQHF
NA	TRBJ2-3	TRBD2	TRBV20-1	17	TGCAGTGCTAGTGTGGGCGCTAGCGGGGGGTCCTCAGATACGCAGTATTTT	CSASVGASGGSSDTQYF
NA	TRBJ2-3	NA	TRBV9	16	TGTGCCAGCAGCTCACGGGGAAGGGATTATTCAGATACGCAGTATTTT	CASSSRGRDYSDTQYF
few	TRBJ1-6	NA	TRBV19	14	TGTGCCAGTAGTACGCAGGGGTATAATTCACCCCTCCACTTT	CASSTQGYNSPLHF
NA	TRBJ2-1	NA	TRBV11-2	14	TGTGCCAGCAGCTTAGAAAGGGGGGGCAATGAGCAGTTCTTC	CASSLERGGNEQFF
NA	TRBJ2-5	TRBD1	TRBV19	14	TGTGCCAGTAGCCCTAACAGGGGCCAAGAGACCCAGTACTTC	CASSPNRGQETQYF
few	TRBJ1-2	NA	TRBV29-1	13	TGCAGCACCGGGGGGGACACTAACTATGGCTACACCTTC	CSTGGDTNYGYTF
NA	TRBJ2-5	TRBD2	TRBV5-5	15	TGTGCCAGCAGCCCCCTCACTAGCGGGAGGGAGACCCAGTACTTC	CASSPLTSGRETQYF
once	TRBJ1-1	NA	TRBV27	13	TGTGCCAGCAGTTTAGTCGGGAACACTGAAGCTTTCTTT	CASSLVGNTEAFF
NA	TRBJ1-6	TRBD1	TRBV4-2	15	TGTGCCAGCAGCCCGGAGACAGGGGGGGAGTCACCCCTCCACTTT	CASSPETGGESPLHF
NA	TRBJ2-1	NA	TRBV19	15	TGTGCCAGTAGTATGGTAGCGGACTCCTACAATGAGCAGTTCTTC	CASSMVADSYNEQFF
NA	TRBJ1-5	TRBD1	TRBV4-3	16	TGCGCCAGCAGCCAAGAAATTACAGGGGGGAATCAGCCCCAGCATTTT	CASSQEITGGNQPQHF
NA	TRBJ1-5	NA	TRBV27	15	TGTGCCAGCAGTTTACCACCCGGGGGGTATCAGCCCCAGCATTTT	CASSLPPGGYQPQHF
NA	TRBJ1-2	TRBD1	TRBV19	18	TGTGCCAGTAGTATCTCCCGGGACAGGGTACTATGGGACTATGGCTACACCTTC	CASSISRDRVLWDYGYTF
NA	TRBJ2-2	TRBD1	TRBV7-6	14	TGTGCCAGCAGCTGGAGGGACAGGAGGGGGGAGCTGTTTTTT	CASSWRDRRGELFF